This T cell receptor beta chain comes out of a study of blood T cell repertoires in COVID-19. Study summary: Cohort 3 recovered donors had two negative PCRs, clearance, or symptom resolution.

In the authors' methods: From reference gene primer amplification, estimates of nucleated cell counts were derived. Some clones are missing from TCRdb's copy, which holds only in-frame ones; the method was immunoSEQ multiplex PCR. V and J calls and clone size are those listed in that table; D and trimming were worked out from the DNA. This sample has about 360,000 clones, with more than 75% found just once. Allocation to cohorts depended on clinical history reported by the participants. The length of the CDR3 is 13 residues. The V and J ends lost 6 bases and 4 bases, in that order; junction bases with no gene match: 4. CDR1 and CDR2 (germline): SNHLY, FYNNEI.

The receptor's source is a man aged 35-49 years in a cohort exposed to, infected with or recovered from COVID-19 (not recorded which). V gene TRBV2 combines with J gene TRBJ1-2; TRBD1 matches at 8 bases. The sample consisted of PBMCs or T cells enriched from blood (not recorded which). The CDR3 nucleotides read TGTGCCAGCAGGGGACAGGCGGGCTATGGCTACACCTTC. This encodes CASRGQAGYGYTF.